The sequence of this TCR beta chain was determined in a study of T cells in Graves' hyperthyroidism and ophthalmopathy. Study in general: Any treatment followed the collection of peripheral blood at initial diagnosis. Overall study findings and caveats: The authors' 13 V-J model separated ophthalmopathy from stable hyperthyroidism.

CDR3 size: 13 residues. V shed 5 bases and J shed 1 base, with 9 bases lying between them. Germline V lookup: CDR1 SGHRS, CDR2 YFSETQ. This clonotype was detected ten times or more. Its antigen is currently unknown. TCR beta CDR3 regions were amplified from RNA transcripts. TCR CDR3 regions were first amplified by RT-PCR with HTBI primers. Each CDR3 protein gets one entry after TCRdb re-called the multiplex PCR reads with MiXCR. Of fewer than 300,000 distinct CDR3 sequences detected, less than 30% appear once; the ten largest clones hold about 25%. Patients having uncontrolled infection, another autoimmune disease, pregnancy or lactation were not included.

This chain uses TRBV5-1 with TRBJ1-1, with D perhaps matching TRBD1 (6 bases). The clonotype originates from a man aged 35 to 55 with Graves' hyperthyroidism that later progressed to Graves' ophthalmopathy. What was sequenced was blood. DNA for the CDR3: TGCGCCAGCAGGCGACAGGAGAACACTGAAGCTTTCTTT. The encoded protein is CASRRQENTEAFF.